This TCR beta chain was documented in a study of cytomegalovirus exposure and HLA in healthy donors. The PCR contained 60 Vbeta and 13 Jbeta primers. Some clones are missing from TCRdb's copy, which holds only in-frame ones; the method was immunoSEQ multiplex PCR. The sample lists roughly 130,000 clones; 70% to 75% were seen once. This clone turned up a few times. Its antigen is currently unknown. Study observations and caveats: Published work reported that the classifier diagnosed cytomegalovirus status with high specificity and sensitivity. Altogether, 150 to 200 TCR beta chains were recorded as cytomegalovirus-associated. DRB1 showed the most TCR associations and HLA-C the fewest in a later analysis, as rates varied by HLA locus.

The origin of this receptor is a woman aged 40-49 years in good health and CMV-seropositive. Material: PBMCs.

CDR3 region: CASRPQGYNSPLHF. In DNA, the CDR3 is TGTGCCAGCCGTCCACAGGGTTATAATTCACCCCTCCACTTT. The genes are TRBV28 and TRBJ1-6; TRBD1 is a possible D gene (6 bases). In germline, CDR1 is MDHEN, CDR2 SYDVKM. The V end was cut by 8 bases, the J end by 4 bases, with 12 bases between. The CDR3 is 14 residues long.